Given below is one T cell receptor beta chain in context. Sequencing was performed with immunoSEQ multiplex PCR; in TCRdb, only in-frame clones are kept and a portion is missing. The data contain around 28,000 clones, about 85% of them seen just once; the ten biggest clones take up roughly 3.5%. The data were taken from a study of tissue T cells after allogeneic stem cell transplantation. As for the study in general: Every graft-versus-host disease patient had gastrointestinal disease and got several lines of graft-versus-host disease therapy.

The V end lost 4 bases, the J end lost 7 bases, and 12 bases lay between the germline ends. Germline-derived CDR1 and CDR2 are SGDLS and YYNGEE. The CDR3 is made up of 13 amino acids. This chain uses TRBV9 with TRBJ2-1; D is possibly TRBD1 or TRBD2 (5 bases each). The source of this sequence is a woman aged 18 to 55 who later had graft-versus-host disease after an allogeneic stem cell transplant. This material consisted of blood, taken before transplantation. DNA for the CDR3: TGTGCCAGCAGCACGGGACGGTCAAATGAGCAGTTCTTC. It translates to CASSTGRSNEQFF.